This T cell receptor (beta chain) was recorded in a study of regulatory T cells in long-lasting Graves disease. Overall study findings and caveats: For persistent Graves' patients, TCR diversity was lower than for newly diagnosed ones.

This clonotype was detected ten times or more. The antigen is undetermined. The CDR3 sequence is 11 residues long. The germline V and J ends were trimmed by 3 bases and 5 bases, with 4 bases remaining between them. CDR3-region Arm-PCR and iRepertoire HTBI primers produced the TCR beta libraries. TCRdb independently ran MiXCR on the multiplex PCR reads; one entry per CDR3 protein. The sample contains about 470,000 distinct CDR3 sequences, roughly a fifth of which appear only once. Described time point: persistent/refractory GD, antithyroid drugs over 5 years with positive TRAb. Making the TCR library involved RNA that had been extracted from PBMCs.

Specimen: peripheral blood mononuclear cells (PBMCs), collected when the disease was refractory, from a patient treated with antithyroid drugs. The V gene is TRBV12-3 or TRBV12-4, the J gene TRBJ2-5; D gene unclear. The receptor's source is a female donor with Graves disease. CDR3 protein: CASSLFETQYF. CDR3 nucleotides: TGTGCCAGCAGTTTGTTTGAGACCCAGTACTTC.